A single sample gave rise to the 12 T cell receptor beta chains below, sequenced in a study of blood T cell repertoires in COVID-19. Sequencing used immunoSEQ multiplex PCR; TCRdb keeps in-frame clones, though not all of them. The table includes roughly 190,000 clones, roughly four fifths detected once. Sequencing input: peripheral blood. The receptors shown here come from a woman aged 40 to 50 with acute or convalescent COVID-19.

This clone was counted a single time. This chain connects TRBV19 to TRBJ1-2, with D unresolved. The CDR3 is 15 amino acids. Per the germline V gene, CDR1 is LNHDA and CDR2 is SQIVND (reference sequence). The germline V and J ends were trimmed by 3 bases and 2 bases, with 13 bases remaining between them. The CDR3 is CASSIVGRQNYGYTF. CDR3 bases: TGTGCCAGTAGTATCGTCGGCAGACAAAACTATGGCTACACCTTC.

V and J are TRBV28 and TRBJ1-6; D is uncertain. Germline V gene data show CDR1 as MDHEN and CDR2 as SYDVKM. V lost 5 bases to trimming and J lost 0 bases, with 14 bases between them. The length of the CDR3 is 17 residues. CDR3 bases: TGTGCCAGCAGTGCCTCAGTGGGGAGCTCCTATAATTCACCCCTCCACTTT. Its translation is CASSASVGSSYNSPLHF.

The gene calls are TRBV28 and TRBJ1-1; D is possibly TRBD1 (6 bases). The CDR3 has 12 amino acids. From germline, CDR1 is MDHEN and CDR2 SYDVKM. V was cut by 7 bases and J by 11 bases, with 17 bases left in between. The CDR3 DNA reads TGTGCCAGCACCCGAACAGGGCCCGGGGCTTTCTTT. Translation gives CASTRTGPGAFF.

The genes are TRBV6-5 and TRBJ1-1, with 9 bases identical to TRBD1. The junction had 4 bases not matched to a gene; V was cut back by 3 bases and J by 2 bases. This CDR3 spans 15 amino acids. Germline V gene sequence: CDR1 MNHEY, CDR2 SVGAGI. The CDR3 region is CASSYRGQGNTEAFF. The DNA for the CDR3 is TGTGCCAGCAGTTATAGGGGACAGGGTAACACTGAAGCTTTCTTT.

This clone occurred once. The chain recombines TRBV7-3 with TRBJ2-2; TRBD2 agrees at 7 bases. This CDR3 has 17 amino acids. Germline assignment: CDR1 SGHTA and CDR2 FQGTGA. With V trimmed by 3 bases and J by 4 bases, 11 bases remained unmatched. The CDR3: CASSLSFGVAGTGELFF. CDR3 coding DNA: TGTGCCAGCAGCTTGTCCTTCGGGGTAGCGGGCACCGGGGAGCTGTTTTTT.

The rearrangement links TRBV24-1 to TRBJ2-5; TRBD1 matches 10 bases. Germline-derived CDR1 and CDR2 are KGHDR and SFDVKD. This CDR3 has 16 residues. Trimming took 0 bases from V and 3 from J; bases not matched to a gene: 3. CDR3 sequence (DNA): TGTGCCACCAGTGATTTGGGACAGGGGGTGAAAGAGACCCAGTACTTC. As protein: CATSDLGQGVKETQYF.

V is TRBV18 and J is TRBJ2-7, with 7 bases identical to TRBD2. The CDR3 is made up of 15 amino acids. CDR1 is KGHSH and CDR2 is LQKENI in the germline V gene. J gave up 0 bases and V 3 bases, and 5 bases lay outside the gene matches. The CDR3 protein is CASSPSTGGSYEQYF. Here the CDR3 DNA reads TGTGCCAGCTCACCGTCGACGGGGGGCTCCTACGAGCAGTACTTC.

This chain joins TRBV4-1 and TRBJ2-4; 14 bases align to TRBD2. The CDR3 sequence is 18 residues long. The germline gives CDR1 MGHRA, CDR2 YSYEKL. V shed 4 bases, J shed 8 bases, and the junction held 13 bases outside the gene matches. CDR3 residues: CASSPLAGLAGAADIQYF. The CDR3 DNA is TGCGCCAGCAGCCCCCTCGCGGGACTAGCGGGGGCTGCTGACATTCAGTACTTC.

The chain carries TRBV2 and TRBJ1-5; D remains unclear. With 5 bases removed from V and 3 bases from J, the gap between germline ends came to 8 bases. The CDR3 covers 13 residues. Germline CDR1 and CDR2: SNHLY and FYNNEI. The CDR3 sequence is CASSPGSNQPQHF. CDR3 DNA sequence: TGTGCCAGCAGTCCGGGATCCAATCAGCCCCAGCATTTT. Variable domain in full (rest from reference TRBV2 and TRBJ1-5): EPEVTQTPSHQVTQMGQEVILRCVPISNHLYFYWYRQILGQKVEFLVSFYNNEISEKSEIFDDQFSVERPDGSNFTLKIRSTKLEDSAMYFCASSPGSNQPQHFGDGTRLSIL.

In its sample, this clone was seen once. The chain has TRBV4-2 and TRBJ2-7, with 7 bases fitting TRBD2. Germline trimming cut 3 bases from V and 5 bases from J; bases unmatched to any gene: 10. The germline CDR1 and CDR2 sequences are LGHNA and YNFKEQ. CDR3 size: 15 residues. The CDR3 protein is CASSQEAGSSHEQYF. The CDR3 bases are TGTGCCAGCAGCCAGGAAGCGGGATCCTCTCACGAGCAGTACTTC.

V usage is TRBV18 and J usage is TRBJ2-7, with TRBD2 identical over 12 bases. This CDR3 spans 17 amino acids. After removal of 6 bases from V and 4 bases from J, the junction contained 13 bases not matched to a gene. Per germline, CDR1 KGHSH and CDR2 LQKENI. The CDR3 nucleotides read TGTGCCAGCTCCTCGACTAGCGGGGGACTAACAGGGTACGAGCAGTACTTC. Its translation: CASSSTSGGLTGYEQYF.

The chain is built from TRBV28 and TRBJ1-1, with 9 nucleotides matching TRBD1. CDR1 is MDHEN and CDR2 is SYDVKM in the germline V gene. There are 15 residues in the CDR3. V dropped 4 bases and J dropped 7; count of bases not matched to a gene: 10. In DNA form, the CDR3 reads TGTGCCAGCAGTTCCTCTACAGGGGGCCACTATGAAGCTTTCTTT. Translating it yields CASSSSTGGHYEAFF.